The entry below gives a single TCR beta chain sequence along with its context. The data were obtained in a study of T cell changes during pregnancy in multiple sclerosis. The data were produced by immunoSEQ multiplex PCR, yet TCRdb's version contains in-frame clones alone and is incomplete. Here the sample spans some 94,000 clones, about 92% being singletons. This CDR3 spans 17 amino acids. Germline V lookup: CDR1 SGHKS, CDR2 YYEKEE (reference sequence). Trimming took 2 bases from V and 3 from J; bases not matched to a gene: 11. Sample: peripheral blood, taken in the first trimester of pregnancy. V is TRBV5-5 and J is TRBJ1-5; 7 positions agree with TRBD1. This sequence was found in a female donor with multiple sclerosis, enrolled in a pregnancy study. The CDR3 nucleotides are TGTGCCAGCAGCTTTACGGGAGACAGGGCCAACAATCAGCCCCAGCATTTT. The encoded protein is CASSFTGDRANNQPQHF.